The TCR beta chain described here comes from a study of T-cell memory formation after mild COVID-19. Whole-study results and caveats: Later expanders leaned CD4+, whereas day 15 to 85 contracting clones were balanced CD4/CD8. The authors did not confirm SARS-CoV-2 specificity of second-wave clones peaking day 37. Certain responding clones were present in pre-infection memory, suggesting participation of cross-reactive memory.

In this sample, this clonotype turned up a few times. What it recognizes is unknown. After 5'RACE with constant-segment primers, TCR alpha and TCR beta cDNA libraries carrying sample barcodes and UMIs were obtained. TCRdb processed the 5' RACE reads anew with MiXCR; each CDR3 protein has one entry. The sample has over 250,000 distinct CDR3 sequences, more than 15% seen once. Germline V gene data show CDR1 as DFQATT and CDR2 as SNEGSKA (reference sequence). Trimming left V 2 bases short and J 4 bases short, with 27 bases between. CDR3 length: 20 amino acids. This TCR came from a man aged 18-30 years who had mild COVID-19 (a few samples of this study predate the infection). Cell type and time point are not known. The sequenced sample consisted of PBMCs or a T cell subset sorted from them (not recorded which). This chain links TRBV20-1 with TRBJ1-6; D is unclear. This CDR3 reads CSARSPQEVYRTTYNSPLHF. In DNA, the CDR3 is TGCAGTGCTAGATCTCCCCAGGAGGTGTACAGAACAACTTATAATTCACCCCTCCACTTT.